Listed below are T cell receptor beta chains from one sample, sequenced in a study of shared clonotypes between healthy human individuals. TCRdb keeps only in-frame clones here, not all; method: immunoSEQ multiplex PCR. The repertoire has over a million clones, 98% of them found once; the top ten carry 0.36%. The sequenced sample was naive CD4+ T cells sorted from blood. Every receptor here comes from a man aged 25 to 40 in good health. CDR3s include the opening cysteine and the closing phenylalanine or tryptophan. A D gene is named only where the DNA matches it firmly. Size tells how often a clone was seen (once, few, many) or the class of an expanded clone, and some rows leave it out.

abundance,j_gene,v_gene,d_gene,CDR3aa,CDR3nt
-,TRBJ2-1,TRBV2,-,CASLGGIYNEQFF,TGTGCCAGCCTTGGCGGGATCTACAATGAGCAGTTCTTC
-,TRBJ2-7,TRBV11-3,-,CASSFLSYEQYF,TGTGCCAGCAGCTTCCTATCCTACGAGCAGTACTTC
-,TRBJ2-5,TRBV9,TRBD1,CASSVVGQGQTQYF,TGTGCCAGCAGCGTAGTCGGACAGGGGCAGACCCAGTACTTC
few,TRBJ2-7,TRBV5-1,TRBD2,CASSASTSGSGEQYF,TGCGCCAGCAGCGCCTCGACTAGCGGGAGTGGTGAGCAGTACTTC
-,TRBJ1-5,TRBV28,-,CASSFSGQPQHF,TGTGCCAGCAGTTTTTCAGGTCAGCCCCAGCATTTT
few,TRBJ2-7,TRBV10-3,-,CAISELGSHEQYF,TGTGCCATCAGTGAGCTAGGAAGCCACGAGCAGTACTTC
-,TRBJ2-1,TRBV14,TRBD2,CASSQGLAVQFF,TGTGCCAGCAGCCAGGGACTAGCGGTACAGTTCTTC
-,TRBJ2-7,TRBV7-9,-,CASSFPGVGEQYF,TGTGCCAGCAGCTTCCCTGGGGTGGGCGAGCAGTACTTC
-,TRBJ2-7,TRBV4-3,TRBD1,CASSQEAYRTGIEQYF,TGCGCCAGCAGCCAAGAAGCGTATCGGACAGGGATCGAGCAGTACTTC
-,TRBJ2-5,TRBV5-1,-,CASSWQVQETQYF,TGCGCCAGCAGCTGGCAGGTTCAAGAGACCCAGTACTTC
once,TRBJ2-1,TRBV14,-,CASSQGQGQYNEQFF,TGTGCCAGCAGCCAAGGACAAGGACAATACAATGAGCAGTTCTTC
-,TRBJ2-3,TRBV7-7,-,CASSLGRRRTDTQYF,TGTGCTAGCAGCTTAGGGCGTCGGCGCACAGATACGCAGTATTTT
-,TRBJ2-7,TRBV7-8,TRBD2,CASSLLRGGGSYEQYF,TGTGCCAGCAGCTTACTCCGGGGGGGCGGGAGCTACGAGCAGTACTTC
once,TRBJ2-5,TRBV12-5,-,CASGLTQETQYF,TGTGCTAGTGGTCTAACACAGGAGACCCAGTACTTC
-,TRBJ2-7,TRBV5-5,TRBD1,CASALGGQGPYEQYF,TGTGCCAGCGCGTTGGGTGGACAGGGCCCCTACGAGCAGTACTTC
-,TRBJ2-5,TRBV5-5,TRBD2,CASSLRLAGSETQYF,TGTGCCAGCAGCCTCCGACTAGCGGGAAGCGAGACCCAGTACTTC
-,TRBJ1-2,TRBV29-1,-,CSVAQGGYTF,TGCAGCGTTGCCCAGGGGGGCTACACCTTC
-,TRBJ1-1,TRBV7-9,TRBD1,CASSSTRTGNPLNTEAFF,TGTGCCAGCAGCTCGACTAGGACAGGGAACCCCCTGAACACTGAAGCTTTCTTT
-,TRBJ2-1,TRBV29-1,TRBD1,CSVKRQGANEQFF,TGCAGCGTTAAGCGACAGGGGGCAAATGAGCAGTTCTTC
-,TRBJ2-7,TRBV5-4,-,CASSPAGLSYEQYF,TGTGCCAGCAGCCCAGCGGGCCTCTCCTACGAGCAGTACTTC
-,TRBJ2-2,TRBV5-1,TRBD1,CASSFSGQGNTGELFF,TGCGCCAGCAGCTTCTCGGGACAGGGTAACACCGGGGAGCTGTTTTTT
-,TRBJ2-7,TRBV15,-,CATSRERNSYEQYF,TGTGCCACCAGCAGAGAGCGGAACTCCTACGAGCAGTACTTC
once,TRBJ2-1,TRBV2,-,CASGPMGDEQFF,TGTGCCAGCGGCCCAATGGGGGATGAGCAGTTCTTC
once,TRBJ2-7,TRBV7-9,-,CAGERASSYEQYF,TGTGCCGGGGAGCGGGCTTCCTCCTACGAGCAGTACTTC
-,TRBJ2-1,TRBV5-4,TRBD2,CASSFGSGSSYNEQFF,TGTGCCAGCAGCTTTGGTAGCGGGAGCTCCTACAATGAGCAGTTCTTC
-,TRBJ2-7,TRBV18,-,CASSPSSVWEQYF,TGTGCCAGCTCACCATCGTCCGTGTGGGAGCAGTACTTC
-,TRBJ1-5,TRBV6-5,-,CASRRGQGRQPQHF,TGTGCCAGCAGGAGGGGCCAGGGACGTCAGCCCCAGCATTTT
once,TRBJ1-3,TRBV5-1,-,CASSLGPEGRSGNTIYF,TGCGCCAGCAGCTTGGGGCCCGAAGGTCGCTCTGGAAACACCATATATTTT
-,TRBJ2-3,TRBV5-4,TRBD2,CASSPTSGTTDTQYF,TGTGCCAGCAGCCCGACTAGCGGGACAACAGATACGCAGTATTTT
-,TRBJ1-5,TRBV7-8,-,CASSPIGRANQPQHF,TGTGCCAGCAGCCCCATCGGCAGGGCCAATCAGCCCCAGCATTTT
-,TRBJ1-5,TRBV19,-,CASSITGNQPQHF,TGTGCCAGTAGTATTACAGGCAATCAGCCCCAGCATTTT
-,TRBJ1-4,TRBV15,-,CATSRGRVNEKLFF,TGTGCCACCAGCAGAGGAAGGGTTAACGAAAAACTGTTTTTT
-,TRBJ2-1,TRBV2,-,CASRPDSGGDEQFF,TGTGCCAGCAGACCCGATTCCGGCGGCGATGAGCAGTTCTTC
-,TRBJ2-3,TRBV11-2,-,CASSRTGRRTTDTQYF,TGTGCCAGCAGTCGAACAGGGAGGAGGACCACAGATACGCAGTATTTT
-,TRBJ2-1,TRBV5-1,TRBD2,CASSTVPGTSNEQFF,TGCGCCAGCAGCACCGTCCCGGGGACTAGCAATGAGCAGTTCTTC
-,TRBJ2-1,TRBV2,-,CASQLENEQFF,TGTGCCAGCCAACTAGAGAATGAGCAGTTCTTC
-,TRBJ2-1,TRBV5-1,TRBD1,CASSQGQGDEQFF,TGCGCCAGCAGCCAAGGACAGGGCGATGAGCAGTTCTTC
-,TRBJ2-3,TRBV7-2,-,CASRPGPTDTQYF,TGTGCCAGCAGACCAGGACCCACAGATACGCAGTATTTT
-,TRBJ2-7,TRBV7-9,TRBD1,CASSPGQGREQYF,TGTGCCAGCAGCCCCGGACAGGGACGCGAGCAGTACTTC
-,TRBJ2-7,TRBV28,-,CASSRVSLTIYEQYF,TGTGCCAGCAGTCGGGTCTCTCTAACAATCTACGAGCAGTACTTC
-,TRBJ1-1,TRBV11-2,-,CASSYQGNTEAFF,TGTGCCAGCAGCTATCAGGGGAACACTGAAGCTTTCTTT
-,TRBJ1-2,TRBV7-2,-,CASSLAIRKGDYGYTF,TGTGCCAGCAGCTTAGCGATCAGGAAGGGGGACTATGGCTACACCTTC
once,TRBJ2-1,TRBV5-6,TRBD2,CASSSRFLAGVNEQFF,TGTGCCAGCAGCTCCCGATTTCTAGCGGGTGTTAATGAGCAGTTCTTC
-,TRBJ2-5,TRBV7-2,TRBD2,CASSLGLAGDGLGETQYF,TGTGCCAGCAGCTTAGGGCTAGCGGGAGATGGCCTGGGGGAGACCCAGTACTTC
-,TRBJ2-7,TRBV9,TRBD1,CASSAGRGQYEQYF,TGTGCCAGCAGCGCCGGCAGGGGGCAATACGAGCAGTACTTC
-,TRBJ2-2,TRBV4-1,-,CASSPVAGELFF,TGCGCCAGCAGCCCGGTAGCCGGGGAGCTGTTTTTT
-,TRBJ2-3,TRBV7-2,TRBD2,CASSYGLAGVVDTQYF,TGTGCCAGCAGCTACGGACTAGCGGGAGTGGTAGATACGCAGTATTTT
-,TRBJ2-7,TRBV6-5,-,CASSYVGQNYEQYF,TGTGCCAGCAGTTACGTGGGGCAGAACTACGAGCAGTACTTC
-,TRBJ1-4,TRBV5-1,-,CASRVSEEWFF,TGCGCCAGCAGGGTTTCCGAGGAATGGTTTTTT